The next 32 T cell receptor beta chains were all read from a single sample in a study of T cell repertoires in cytomegalovirus infection. What these receptors recognize is not known. TCRdb re-called the reads through MiXCR, storing one row per CDR3 protein. The sample includes roughly 80,000 distinct CDR3 sequences, approximately 39% of them seen just once. The sample consisted of CD8+ T cells from cultured PBMCs, taken from culture after CMV antigen stimulation. Every receptor here comes from a human donor in good health (CMV status not recorded). Some clones in this sample may be carry-over from other donors' samples.

The chain has TRBV7-4 and TRBJ1-5; D uncertain. The CDR3 is made up of 14 amino acids. The ends were cut back, 3 bases at V and 7 bases at J, with 13 bases in the middle. CDR1 is SGHVT and CDR2 is SQSDAQ in the germline V gene. In DNA, the CDR3 is TGTGCCAGCAGCTTTTACAGTGCCAGGCAGCCCCAGCATTTT. It encodes CASSFYSARQPQHF.

In its sample, this clonotype was seen a few times. This rearrangement joins TRBV27 to TRBJ1-5; 7 bases match TRBD1. Germline V lookup: CDR1 MNHEY, CDR2 SMNVEV (reference sequence). J was trimmed by 4 bases and V by 6 bases; bases with no gene match: 6. CDR3 length: 14 amino acids. CDR3 DNA sequence: TGTGCCAGCAGGGGGGGACAGTATAATCAGCCCCAGCATTTT. Its translation: CASRGGQYNQPQHF.

The chain has TRBV7-6 and TRBJ2-1; D may match TRBD1 or TRBD2 (6 bases each). Per the germline V gene, CDR1 is SGHVS and CDR2 is FNYEAQ. The CDR3 consists of 16 residues. Trimming cost V 1 base and J 7 bases, with 17 bases left between them. CDR3 region: CASSLVGGEFYNEQFF. The DNA for the CDR3 is TGTGCCAGCAGCTTAGTCGGGGGCGAATTTTATAATGAGCAGTTCTTC.

This clonotype has just a few counts. The chain is built from TRBV7-8 and TRBJ2-7, with D perhaps matching TRBD1 or TRBD2 (5 bases each). Trimming shortened V by 2 bases and J by 6 bases, and 11 bases separated the two germline ends. The CDR3 has 13 residues. Germline CDR1 SGHVS, CDR2 FQNEAQ. The chain's CDR3 is CASSLWGRSEQYF. In nucleotides, the CDR3 is TGTGCCAGCAGCTTATGGGGACGTAGCGAGCAGTACTTC.

This clonotype was seen only a few times. The chain carries TRBV7-2 and TRBJ2-1, with TRBD2 as a possible D gene (6 bases). The germline V and J ends were trimmed by 4 bases and 2 bases, with 15 bases remaining between them. CDR3 length equals 16 residues. The V gene's germline CDR1 is SGHTA and CDR2 FQGNSA. Written as DNA, the CDR3 is TGTGCCAGCAGCTCGTCTCTGGGGGGACCCTACAATGAGCAGTTCTTC. Residues: CASSSSLGGPYNEQFF.

This clonotype was seen a few times. V and J are TRBV11-2 and TRBJ2-7, with 7 nucleotides matching TRBD1. The CDR3 extends over 14 amino acids. Germline CDR1 reads SGHAT; CDR2 reads FQNNGV. V lost 4 bases and J lost 2; bases outside the gene matches: 5. The chain's CDR3 is CASSYRGPPYEQYF. The CDR3 DNA follows: TGTGCCAGCAGCTACAGGGGACCGCCCTACGAGCAGTACTTC. Looking up the rest from reference TRBV11-2 and TRBJ2-7 gives the full variable domain: EAGVAQSPRYKIIEKRQSVAFWCNPISGHATLYWYQQILGQGPKLLIQFQNNGVVDDSQLPKDRFSAERLKGVDSTLKIQPAKLEDSAVYLCASSYRGPPYEQYFGPGTRLTVT.

V gene TRBV7-2 combines with J gene TRBJ2-3; 9 bases map to TRBD2. Losses at the gene ends were 1 base for V and 6 bases for J; bases not matched to a gene: 8. The CDR3 is 16 amino acids. From germline, CDR1 is SGHTA and CDR2 FQGNSA. The CDR3 reads CASSLDRRGGGDTQYF. The CDR3 DNA reads as TGTGCCAGCAGCTTAGATAGGCGGGGGGGCGGGGATACGCAGTATTTT.

A few counts support this clonotype. In nucleotides, the CDR3 is TGTGCCAGCAGCCCTTTACGGTGGCAAGAGACCCAGTACTTC. It translates to CASSPLRWQETQYF. The chain joins TRBV7-9 to TRBJ2-5; no definite D call. Germline values: CDR1 SEHNR, CDR2 FQNEAQ (reference sequence). The length of the CDR3 is 14 residues. V was shortened by 5 bases and J by 2 bases, with 12 bases between the two germline ends. The full variable domain, its missing parts supplied by reference TRBV7-9 and TRBJ2-5, is DTGVSQNPRHKITKRGQNVTFRCDPISEHNRLYWYRQTLGQGPEFLTYFQNEAQLEKSRLLSDRFSAERPKGSFSTLEIQRTEQGDSAMYLCASSPLRWQETQYFGPGTRLLVL.

This clonotype has just a few counts. The chain joins TRBV7-6 to TRBJ2-2, with D perhaps given as TRBD1 or TRBD2 (6 bases each). This CDR3 comprises 15 residues. Per germline, CDR1 SGHVS and CDR2 FNYEAQ. V lost 3 bases to trimming and J lost 7 bases, with 15 bases between them. The CDR3 here is CASSFLSGADGELFF. The CDR3 region has the DNA TGTGCCAGCAGCTTTCTTTCGGGGGCAGACGGGGAGCTGTTTTTT.

This clonotype was found many times. V and J are TRBV28 and TRBJ1-1, with D maybe TRBD1 (5 bases). Germline loops: CDR1 MDHEN, CDR2 SYDVKM. The CDR3 contains 14 residues. Trimming stripped 7 bases from V and 4 bases from J, with 16 bases between. The CDR3 region has the DNA TGTGCCAGCACCCCCGCGGGGCACGGCACTGAAGCTTTCTTT. Translated, it gives CASTPAGHGTEAFF.

This clonotype was counted a few times. The chain uses TRBV6-1 and TRBJ2-2; 8 bases agree with TRBD1. The V gene's germline CDR1 is MNHNS and CDR2 SASEGT. This CDR3 is built from 14 residues. Unmatched junction bases numbered 8, after V lost 8 bases and J lost 6 bases. Written as DNA, the CDR3 is TGTGCCAGCTCGGACAGGGAGACCCCCGGGGAGCTGTTTTTT. It specifies CASSDRETPGELFF.

V gene TRBV7-8 combines with J gene TRBJ2-7; 8 nucleotides match TRBD2. The CDR3 spans 16 residues. CDR1 and CDR2 from the germline V gene are SGHVS and FQNEAQ. Trimming cost V 1 base and J 3 bases; bases outside gene matches: 8. CDR3 residues: CASSLGVSGVGYEQYF. The CDR3 nucleotides are TGTGCCAGCAGCTTAGGAGTTAGCGGGGTAGGCTACGAGCAGTACTTC.

The rearrangement uses TRBV27 and TRBJ2-3; 14 nucleotides align to TRBD2. V lost 4 bases to trimming and J lost 6 bases; unmatched junction nucleotides: 6. Looked up from germline, CDR1 is MNHEY and CDR2 is SMNVEV (reference sequence). The CDR3 spans 16 residues. The CDR3 loop reads CASSSSTSGGADTQYF. The CDR3 nucleotides read TGTGCCAGCAGTTCCTCGACTAGCGGGGGGGCGGATACGCAGTATTTT.

This clonotype was observed a few times. The rearrangement uses TRBV6-5 and TRBJ2-7; no definite D call. V was cut by 2 bases and J by 5 bases, with 4 bases left in between. The CDR3 is 11 residues long. Germline V gene lookup returns CDR1 MNHEY and CDR2 SVGAGI. In nucleotides, the CDR3 is TGTGCCAGCAGTTACGGCCACGAGCAGTACTTC. Translation: CASSYGHEQYF.

The chain is built from TRBV4-3 and TRBJ1-1; weak D call: TRBD1 (5 bases). CDR1 and CDR2 from the germline V gene are LGHNA and YSLEER. V shed 5 bases and J shed 4 bases, with 20 bases lying between them. The CDR3 totals 16 residues. The CDR3 loop is CASSSSLGAPSTEAFF. The DNA for the CDR3 is TGCGCCAGCAGCTCTAGTTTAGGGGCGCCGAGCACTGAAGCTTTCTTT.

This clonotype was counted ten times or more. DNA for the CDR3: TGTGCCAGCAGTTACTCATCGGACAGCTCCTACGAGCAGTACTTC. Translation: CASSYSSDSSYEQYF. J is TRBJ2-7 and V is TRBV6-5, with D tentatively TRBD1 (6 bases). This CDR3 contains 15 residues. CDR1 MNHEY and CDR2 SVGAGI come from the germline V gene. Trimming removed 0 bases at V and 0 bases at J, with 9 bases between.

The gene calls are TRBV7-2 and TRBJ1-2, with D tentatively TRBD1 (6 bases). Trimming left V 5 bases short and J 7 bases short, with 11 bases between. Germline loops: CDR1 SGHTA, CDR2 FQGNSA. This CDR3 is 12 amino acids long. CDR3 nucleotides: TGTGCCAGCAGCGACAGGACCGTTGGCTACACCTTC. Its translation is CASSDRTVGYTF.

A few counts support this clonotype. The chain has TRBV27 and TRBJ1-6; 8 nucleotides line up with TRBD1. Germline CDR1 and CDR2: MNHEY and SMNVEV (reference sequence). The CDR3 is made up of 17 amino acids. The V and J ends lost 8 bases and 0 bases, in that order; junction bases with no gene match: 9. The CDR3 loop is CASGPGGEISYNSPLHF. The CDR3 DNA is TGTGCCAGCGGACCAGGGGGCGAGATCTCCTATAATTCACCCCTCCACTTT.

Here the CDR3 reads CAISESEHNPGSLYEQYF. DNA for the CDR3: TGTGCCATCAGTGAGTCCGAACACAACCCCGGGTCCCTCTACGAGCAGTACTTC. The gene calls are TRBV10-3 and TRBJ2-7; D is unclear. V gave up 0 bases and J gave up 3 bases, with 21 bases separating them. The CDR3 contains 18 residues. The germline V gene has CDR1 ENHRY and CDR2 SYGVKD.

The chain has TRBV20-1 and TRBJ2-2; D may be TRBD1 or TRBD2 (5 bases each). This CDR3 spans 14 amino acids. Per the germline V gene, CDR1 is DFQATT and CDR2 is SNEGSKA (reference sequence). V gave up 2 bases and J gave up 2 bases, with 9 bases separating them. The CDR3 nucleotides are TGCAGTGCTAGAAGGGACCACAACACCGGGGAGCTGTTTTTT. Translation gives CSARRDHNTGELFF.

V gene TRBV6-1 combines with J gene TRBJ1-1, with 7 bases that match TRBD1. V dropped 5 bases and J dropped 1; count of bases not matched to a gene: 7. The CDR3 has 15 amino acids. Germline CDR1 reads MNHNS; CDR2 reads SASEGT. The CDR3 is CASSPRQGTNTEAFF. CDR3 nucleotide sequence: TGTGCCAGCAGTCCTAGACAGGGTACGAACACTGAAGCTTTCTTT.

The table lists this clonotype with many counts. The V gene is TRBV7-8, the J gene TRBJ2-1; 11 bases are a match to TRBD2. In germline, CDR1 is SGHVS, CDR2 FQNEAQ. With 3 bases clipped from V and 2 bases from J, the junction kept 6 bases outside the gene matches. The CDR3 has 17 amino acids. CDR3 in DNA: TGTGCCAGCAGCTTCCTACTAGCGGGGGTTACCTACAATGAGCAGTTCTTC. Protein sequence: CASSFLLAGVTYNEQFF.

The table lists this clonotype with a few counts. The chain recombines TRBV20-1 with TRBJ2-5, with 7 nucleotides matching TRBD2. V lost 1 base, J lost 0 bases, and 8 bases stayed unmatched. CDR1 and CDR2 (germline): DFQATT, SNEGSKA (reference sequence). The CDR3 totals 16 residues. This CDR3 reads CSARGQRGVYQETQYF. The DNA of the CDR3 is TGCAGTGCTAGAGGCCAACGGGGGGTGTACCAAGAGACCCAGTACTTC.

This chain uses TRBV4-1 with TRBJ2-7, with a possible D match to TRBD2 (7 bases). The germline CDR1 and CDR2 sequences are MGHRA and YSYEKL. The CDR3 is made up of 16 amino acids. Trimming stripped 0 bases from V and 1 base from J, with 13 bases between. DNA of the CDR3: TGCGCCAGCAGCCAAGAAATGGCGGGGGCTTCCTACGAGCAGTACTTC. Translated, it gives CASSQEMAGASYEQYF.

This clonotype appeared a few times. The CDR3 spells CASWDRVSDTQYF. The DNA for the CDR3 is TGTGCCAGCTGGGACAGGGTCTCAGATACGCAGTATTTT. This chain links TRBV12-3 or TRBV12-4 with TRBJ2-3, with 9 bases that match TRBD1. CDR3 length: 13 amino acids. The junction had 4 bases not matched to a gene; V was cut back by 8 bases and J by 4 bases.

V is TRBV7-9 and J is TRBJ2-3; TRBD2 aligns across 13 bases. Germline V gives CDR1 SEHNR, CDR2 FQNEAQ (reference sequence). J was trimmed by 2 bases and V by 5 bases; bases with no gene match: 4. The CDR3 runs 16 residues. The DNA of the CDR3 is TGTGCCAGCAGCCAAGGGACTAGCGGGGACACAGATACGCAGTATTTT. Translating gives CASSQGTSGDTDTQYF.

This clonotype turned up a few times. The chain is built from TRBV28 and TRBJ1-2; no reliable D call. The germline gives CDR1 MDHEN, CDR2 SYDVKM. The CDR3 length is 16 residues. V was trimmed by 5 bases and J by 4 bases, leaving 20 bases between them. The CDR3 here is CASSPSPITLGYGYTF. In DNA form, the CDR3 reads TGTGCCAGCAGTCCCAGCCCCATTACTCTCGGCTATGGCTACACCTTC.

The V gene is TRBV6-6, the J gene TRBJ1-5, with D maybe TRBD1 (5 bases). Germline loops: CDR1 MNHNY, CDR2 SVGAGI (reference sequence). The CDR3 totals 15 residues. V lost 0 bases, J lost 2 bases, and 8 bases lay in between. CDR3 region: CASSYSRVGNQPQHF. Written as DNA, the CDR3 is TGTGCCAGCAGTTACTCCAGGGTCGGCAATCAGCCCCAGCATTTT.

This clonotype was seen more than once but under ten times. V usage is TRBV4-1 and J usage is TRBJ1-5; 9 bases are a match to TRBD1. This CDR3 spans 15 amino acids. The germline V gene encodes CDR1 MGHRA and CDR2 YSYEKL. V lost 4 bases and J lost 2; bases outside the gene matches: 3. CDR3 DNA: TGCGCCAGCAGCCCTTGGACAGGGGGCAATCAGCCCCAGCATTTT. It is translated as CASSPWTGGNQPQHF.

The chain is built from TRBV6-1 and TRBJ2-7; D is tentatively TRBD1 or TRBD2 (5 bases each). The CDR3 totals 15 residues. Germline V gives CDR1 MNHNS, CDR2 SASEGT. V lost 4 bases, J lost 3 bases, and 16 bases lay in between. CDR3 bases: TGTGCCAGCAGTGCCGGGGCAGGGTTCGACTACGAGCAGTACTTC. Its protein product is CASSAGAGFDYEQYF.

About this clonotype: Relative to the germline gene, one junction end is altered; a read error may explain this. The V call is TRBV9, the J call TRBJ1-2; 7 positions match TRBD1. The CDR3 totals 10 residues. Germline loops: CDR1 SGDLS, CDR2 YYNGEE. CDR3 DNA: TGTGCCAGCAGCGAATACAGGGACAGCTTC. Its protein is CASSEYRDSF.

This clonotype was detected many times. The chain has TRBV12-3 or TRBV12-4 and TRBJ2-5; maybe TRBD2 (6 bases). V lost 0 bases, J lost 7 bases, and 12 bases lay in between. This CDR3 has 14 amino acids. CDR3 in DNA: TGTGCCAGCAGTTTAGCCGAGGTGCGGGGGACCCAGTACTTC. This gives the protein CASSLAEVRGTQYF.